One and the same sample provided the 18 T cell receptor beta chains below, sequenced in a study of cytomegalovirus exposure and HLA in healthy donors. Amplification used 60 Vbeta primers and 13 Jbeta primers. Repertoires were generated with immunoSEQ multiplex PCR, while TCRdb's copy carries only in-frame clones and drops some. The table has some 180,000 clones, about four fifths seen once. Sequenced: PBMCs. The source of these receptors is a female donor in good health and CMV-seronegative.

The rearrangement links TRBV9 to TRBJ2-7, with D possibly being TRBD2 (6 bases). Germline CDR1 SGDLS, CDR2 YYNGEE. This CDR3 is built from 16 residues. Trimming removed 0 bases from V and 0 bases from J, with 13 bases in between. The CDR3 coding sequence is TGTGCCAGCAGCGTAGACGTCGGGAGTAGCTCCTACGAGCAGTACTTC. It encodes CASSVDVGSSSYEQYF.

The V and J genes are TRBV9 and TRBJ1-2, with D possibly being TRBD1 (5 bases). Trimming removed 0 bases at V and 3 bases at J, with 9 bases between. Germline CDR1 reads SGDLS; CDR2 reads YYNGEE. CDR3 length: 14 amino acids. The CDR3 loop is CASSVEVGHYGYTF. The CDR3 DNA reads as TGTGCCAGCAGCGTAGAAGTGGGGCACTATGGCTACACCTTC.

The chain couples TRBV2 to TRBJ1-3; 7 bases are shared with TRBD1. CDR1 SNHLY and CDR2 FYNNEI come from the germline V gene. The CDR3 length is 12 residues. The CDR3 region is CGRGPPGNTIYF. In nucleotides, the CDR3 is TGTGGGAGGGGGCCACCTGGAAACACCATATATTTT.

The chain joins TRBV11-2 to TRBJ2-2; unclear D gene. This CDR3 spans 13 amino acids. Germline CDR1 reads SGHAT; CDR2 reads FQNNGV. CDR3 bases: TGTGTCTGTGGCCCCCAGTATACCGGGGAGCTGTTTTTT. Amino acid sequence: CVCGPQYTGELFF.

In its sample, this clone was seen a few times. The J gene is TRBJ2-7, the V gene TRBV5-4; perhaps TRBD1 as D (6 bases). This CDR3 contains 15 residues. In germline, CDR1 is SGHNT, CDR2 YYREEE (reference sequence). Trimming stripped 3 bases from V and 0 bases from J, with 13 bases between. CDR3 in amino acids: CASSSPDRSSYEQYF. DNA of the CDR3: TGTGCCAGCAGCTCGCCAGACAGGAGCTCCTACGAGCAGTACTTC.

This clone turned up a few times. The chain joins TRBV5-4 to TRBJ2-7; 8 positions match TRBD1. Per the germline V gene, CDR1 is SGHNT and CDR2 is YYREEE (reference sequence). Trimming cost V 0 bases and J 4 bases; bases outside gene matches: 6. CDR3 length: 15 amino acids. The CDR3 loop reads CASSLGGRGLYEQYF. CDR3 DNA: TGTGCCAGCAGCTTGGGAGGCAGGGGGCTGTACGAGCAGTACTTC.

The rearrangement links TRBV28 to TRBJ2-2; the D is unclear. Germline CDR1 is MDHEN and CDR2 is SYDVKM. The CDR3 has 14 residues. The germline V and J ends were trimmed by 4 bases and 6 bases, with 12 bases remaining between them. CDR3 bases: TGTGCCAGCAGTTCTCCGGGTCCATCCGGGGAGCTGTTTTTT. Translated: CASSSPGPSGELFF.

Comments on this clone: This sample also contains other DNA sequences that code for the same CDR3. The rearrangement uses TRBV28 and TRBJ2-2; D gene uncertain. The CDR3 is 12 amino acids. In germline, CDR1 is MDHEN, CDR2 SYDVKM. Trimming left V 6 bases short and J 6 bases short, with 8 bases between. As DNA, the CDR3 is TGTGCCAGCAGCTTACTTGCCGGGGAGCTGTTTTTT. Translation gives CASSLLAGELFF.

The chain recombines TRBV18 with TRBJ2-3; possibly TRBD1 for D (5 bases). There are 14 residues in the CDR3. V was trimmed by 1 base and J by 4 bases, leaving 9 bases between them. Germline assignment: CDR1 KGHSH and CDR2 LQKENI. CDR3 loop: CASSPLGQSDTQYF. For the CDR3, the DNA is TGTGCCAGCTCACCACTGGGGCAGTCAGATACGCAGTATTTT.

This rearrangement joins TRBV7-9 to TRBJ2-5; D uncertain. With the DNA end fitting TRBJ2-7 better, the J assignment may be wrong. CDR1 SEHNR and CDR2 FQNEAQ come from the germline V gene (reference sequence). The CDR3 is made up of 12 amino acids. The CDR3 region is CASSFLHYEQYF. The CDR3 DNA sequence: TGTGCCAGCAGCTTCCTTCATTACGAGCAGTACTTC.

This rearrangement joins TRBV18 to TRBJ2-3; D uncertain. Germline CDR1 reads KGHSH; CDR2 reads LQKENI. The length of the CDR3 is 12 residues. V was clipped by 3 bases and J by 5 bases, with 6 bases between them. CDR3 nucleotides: TGTGCCAGCTCACCCCTCGGAGATACGCAGTATTTT. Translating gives CASSPLGDTQYF.

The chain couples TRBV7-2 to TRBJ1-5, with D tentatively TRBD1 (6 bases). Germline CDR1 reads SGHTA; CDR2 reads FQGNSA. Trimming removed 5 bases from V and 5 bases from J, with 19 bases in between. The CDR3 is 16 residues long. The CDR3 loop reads CASSGIPGEGDQPQHF. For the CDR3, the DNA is TGTGCCAGCAGCGGTATTCCAGGGGAGGGGGATCAGCCCCAGCATTTT.

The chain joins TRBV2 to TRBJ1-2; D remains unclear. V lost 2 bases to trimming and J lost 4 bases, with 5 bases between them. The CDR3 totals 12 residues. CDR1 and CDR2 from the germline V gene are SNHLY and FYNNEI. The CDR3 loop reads CASSEYSYGYTF. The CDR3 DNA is TGTGCCAGCAGTGAATACAGCTATGGCTACACCTTC. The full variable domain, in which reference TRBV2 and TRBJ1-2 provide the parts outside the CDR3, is EPEVTQTPSHQVTQMGQEVILRCVPISNHLYFYWYRQILGQKVEFLVSFYNNEISEKSEIFDDQFSVERPDGSNFTLKIRSTKLEDSAMYFCASSEYSYGYTFGSGTRLTVV.

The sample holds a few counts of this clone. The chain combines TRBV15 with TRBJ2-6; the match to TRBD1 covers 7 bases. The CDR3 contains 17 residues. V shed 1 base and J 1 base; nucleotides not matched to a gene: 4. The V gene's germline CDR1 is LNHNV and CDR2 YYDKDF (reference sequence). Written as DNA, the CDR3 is TGTGCCACCAGCAGAGTGACCAGGGGGTCTGGGGCCAACGTCCTGACTTTC. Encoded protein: CATSRVTRGSGANVLTF.

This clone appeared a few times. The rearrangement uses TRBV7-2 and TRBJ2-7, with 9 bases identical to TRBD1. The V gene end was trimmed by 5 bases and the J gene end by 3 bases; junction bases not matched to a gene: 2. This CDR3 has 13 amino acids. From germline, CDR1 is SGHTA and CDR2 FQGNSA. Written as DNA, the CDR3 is TGTGCCAGCAGCCGGGACAGGGTCTACGAGCAGTACTTC. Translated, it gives CASSRDRVYEQYF.

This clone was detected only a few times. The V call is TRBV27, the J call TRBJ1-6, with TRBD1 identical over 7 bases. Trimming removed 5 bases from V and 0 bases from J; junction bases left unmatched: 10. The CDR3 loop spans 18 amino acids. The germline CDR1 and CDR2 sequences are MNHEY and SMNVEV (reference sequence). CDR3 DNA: TGTGCCAGCAGTCCGCGGGACAGCCTGAGCTCCTATAATTCACCCCTCCACTTT. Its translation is CASSPRDSLSSYNSPLHF.

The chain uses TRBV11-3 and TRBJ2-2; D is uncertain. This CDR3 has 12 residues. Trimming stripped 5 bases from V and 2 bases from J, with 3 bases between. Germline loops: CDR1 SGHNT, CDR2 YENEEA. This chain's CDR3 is CASSLNTGELFF. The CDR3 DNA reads TGTGCCAGCAGCCTTAACACCGGGGAGCTGTTTTTT.

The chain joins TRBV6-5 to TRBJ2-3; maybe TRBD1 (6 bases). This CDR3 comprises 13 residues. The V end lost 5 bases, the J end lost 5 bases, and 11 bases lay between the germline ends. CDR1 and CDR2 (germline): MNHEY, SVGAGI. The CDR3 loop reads CASSLHRVDTQYF. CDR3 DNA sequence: TGTGCCAGCAGTCTCCACAGGGTAGATACGCAGTATTTT.